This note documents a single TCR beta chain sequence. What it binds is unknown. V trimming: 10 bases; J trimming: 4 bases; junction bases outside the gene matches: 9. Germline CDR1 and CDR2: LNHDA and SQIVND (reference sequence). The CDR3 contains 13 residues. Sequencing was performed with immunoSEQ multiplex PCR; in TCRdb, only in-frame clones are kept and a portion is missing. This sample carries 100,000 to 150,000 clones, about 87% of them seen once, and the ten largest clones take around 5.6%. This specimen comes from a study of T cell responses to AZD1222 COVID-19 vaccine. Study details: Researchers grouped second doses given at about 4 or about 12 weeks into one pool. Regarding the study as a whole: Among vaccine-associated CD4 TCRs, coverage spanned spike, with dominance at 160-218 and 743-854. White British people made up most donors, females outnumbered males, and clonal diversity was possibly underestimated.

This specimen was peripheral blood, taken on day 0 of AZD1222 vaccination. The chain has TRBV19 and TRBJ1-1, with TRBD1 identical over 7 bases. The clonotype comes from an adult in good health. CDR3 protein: CATSTGRFTEAFF. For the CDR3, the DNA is TGTGCCACCTCGACAGGGAGGTTCACTGAAGCTTTCTTT.